These T cell receptor beta chains were read from a single sample in a study of blood T cells in healthy people across ages. TCRdb re-called the 5' RACE reads through MiXCR, storing one row per CDR3 protein. The table has roughly 1.9 million distinct CDR3 sequences, roughly two fifths seen once. Source material: blood. Receptors were obtained from a human donor in good health. Both conserved end residues are part of each CDR3. Fields, in order: V gene, clone size, D gene, J gene, CDR3 DNA, CDR3 protein. The D gene is left open where the match is weak. Clone size is shown for a subset of rows, as once, few, many or a class of expanded clone.

v_call: TRBV6-1; clone_size: NA; d_call: TRBD2; j_call: TRBJ2-7; cdr3_nt: TGTGCCAGCAGACCTAGCGGGGGAATCCACGAGCAGTACTTC; cdr3_aa: CASRPSGGIHEQYF
v_call: TRBV9; clone_size: few; d_call: NA; j_call: TRBJ1-2; cdr3_nt: TGTGCCAGCAGCCCCCGGAAGGATAACTATGGCTACACCTTC; cdr3_aa: CASSPRKDNYGYTF
v_call: TRBV10-3; clone_size: few; d_call: NA; j_call: TRBJ2-3; cdr3_nt: TGTGCCATCAGATACGACAGTTTCAGGCCCGAAGGCACAGATACGCAGTATTTT; cdr3_aa: CAIRYDSFRPEGTDTQYF
v_call: TRBV28; clone_size: NA; d_call: NA; j_call: TRBJ1-5; cdr3_nt: TGTGCCAGCAGTTTACCCAGGGCCTCCTACAATCAGCCCCAGCATTTT; cdr3_aa: CASSLPRASYNQPQHF
v_call: TRBV29-1; clone_size: NA; d_call: NA; j_call: TRBJ2-7; cdr3_nt: TGCAGCGTGGTCGGGGAAACCTACGAGCAGTACTTC; cdr3_aa: CSVVGETYEQYF
v_call: TRBV3-1; clone_size: NA; d_call: TRBD1; j_call: TRBJ2-7; cdr3_nt: TGTGCCAGCAGCCCTACGGGGACAGGAGACCTCTACGAGCAGTACTTC; cdr3_aa: CASSPTGTGDLYEQYF
v_call: TRBV14; clone_size: NA; d_call: NA; j_call: TRBJ2-7; cdr3_nt: TGTGCCAGCAGCCCTGAGGACCTCTGGAACGAGCAGTACTTC; cdr3_aa: CASSPEDLWNEQYF
v_call: TRBV9; clone_size: NA; d_call: NA; j_call: TRBJ2-2; cdr3_nt: TGTGCCAGCAGCGTGGCAGATACGAACACCGGGGAGCTGTTTTTT; cdr3_aa: CASSVADTNTGELFF
v_call: TRBV4-1; clone_size: NA; d_call: NA; j_call: TRBJ1-3; cdr3_nt: TGCGCCAGCAGCCGTGGGCTAGGGACCTCTGGAAACACCATATATTTT; cdr3_aa: CASSRGLGTSGNTIYF
v_call: TRBV20-1; clone_size: NA; d_call: TRBD2; j_call: TRBJ2-3; cdr3_nt: TGCAGTCCGGCGGGACTAGCGGGGGGGCAAACAGATACGCAGTATTTT; cdr3_aa: CSPAGLAGGQTDTQYF
v_call: TRBV12-3/TRBV12-4; clone_size: NA; d_call: TRBD1; j_call: TRBJ1-1; cdr3_nt: TGTGCCAGCAGGGACAGGGGCAAGGCTTTCTTT; cdr3_aa: CASRDRGKAFF
v_call: TRBV20-1; clone_size: NA; d_call: TRBD1; j_call: TRBJ2-3; cdr3_nt: TGCAGTGCTAGACCTTGGGACAGGGGGTCTATAGATACGCAGTATTTT; cdr3_aa: CSARPWDRGSIDTQYF
v_call: TRBV30; clone_size: NA; d_call: NA; j_call: TRBJ1-2; cdr3_nt: TGTGCCTGGAGTAGGAAGGCTGGATTTGGCTACACCTTC; cdr3_aa: CAWSRKAGFGYTF
v_call: TRBV3-1; clone_size: NA; d_call: NA; j_call: TRBJ2-4; cdr3_nt: TGTGCCAGCAGCCCACTTGGGGTTTACATTCAGTACTTC; cdr3_aa: CASSPLGVYIQYF
v_call: TRBV29-1; clone_size: NA; d_call: NA; j_call: TRBJ2-5; cdr3_nt: TGCAGCGTTGAATACCGACAGATGGGTGGACGGGAGACCCAGTACTTC; cdr3_aa: CSVEYRQMGGRETQYF
v_call: TRBV12-3/TRBV12-4; clone_size: few; d_call: TRBD1; j_call: TRBJ1-2; cdr3_nt: TGTGCCAGCAGTCCTAGGGGGCGCGGAGGCTACACCTTC; cdr3_aa: CASSPRGRGGYTF
v_call: TRBV2; clone_size: NA; d_call: TRBD1; j_call: TRBJ2-7; cdr3_nt: TGTGCCGGCGGGTTGACAGGGGGCCAGTACGAGCAGTACTTC; cdr3_aa: CAGGLTGGQYEQYF
v_call: TRBV5-1; clone_size: few; d_call: NA; j_call: TRBJ1-5; cdr3_nt: TGCGCCAGCAGTCTTTACCCGGGAGGTCAGCCCCAGCATTTT; cdr3_aa: CASSLYPGGQPQHF
v_call: TRBV20-1; clone_size: NA; d_call: NA; j_call: TRBJ2-3; cdr3_nt: TGCAGTGCTCATATCAGGGGGAGGTCGTATTTT; cdr3_aa: CSAHIRGRSYF
v_call: TRBV6-5; clone_size: NA; d_call: NA; j_call: TRBJ2-7; cdr3_nt: TGTGCCAGCAGTTACTTCGGGTTGGCCTCGGGGCAGTACTTC; cdr3_aa: CASSYFGLASGQYF
v_call: TRBV6-4; clone_size: NA; d_call: TRBD1; j_call: TRBJ2-1; cdr3_nt: TGTGCCAGCAGTGACTCCGGGACAGGGAAAAATGAGCAGTTCTTC; cdr3_aa: CASSDSGTGKNEQFF
v_call: TRBV7-2; clone_size: NA; d_call: NA; j_call: TRBJ2-3; cdr3_nt: TGTGCCAGCAGCTCTTTTGGGGCAGGGGTTGAGGATACGCAGTATTTT; cdr3_aa: CASSSFGAGVEDTQYF
v_call: TRBV4-1; clone_size: NA; d_call: NA; j_call: TRBJ2-3; cdr3_nt: TGCGCCAGCAGCCAAGGACACGCAGATACGCAGTATTTT; cdr3_aa: CASSQGHADTQYF
v_call: TRBV3-1; clone_size: NA; d_call: NA; j_call: TRBJ2-7; cdr3_nt: TGTGCCAGCAGCCACCGAAGAACTAGAAGGCTATTAACCTACGAGCAGTACTTC; cdr3_aa: CASSHRRTRRLLTYEQYF
v_call: TRBV7-2; clone_size: NA; d_call: TRBD1; j_call: TRBJ2-3; cdr3_nt: TGTGCCAGCAGCTTATGGCTGGGACAGGGGTTCGCAGATACGCAGTATTTT; cdr3_aa: CASSLWLGQGFADTQYF
v_call: TRBV4-2; clone_size: NA; d_call: NA; j_call: TRBJ2-7; cdr3_nt: TGTGCCAGCAGCCAAGGAGGGGAAGACTACGAGCAGTACTTC; cdr3_aa: CASSQGGEDYEQYF
v_call: TRBV10-3; clone_size: NA; d_call: TRBD1; j_call: TRBJ1-1; cdr3_nt: TGTGCCATCAGTGAGTCAGGAGAGGGGGCTTCTGAAGCTTTCTTT; cdr3_aa: CAISESGEGASEAFF
v_call: TRBV20-1; clone_size: NA; d_call: TRBD1; j_call: TRBJ2-7; cdr3_nt: TGCAGTGCTAGTTCGGACAGGGTCGGTTACGAGCAGTACTTC; cdr3_aa: CSASSDRVGYEQYF
v_call: TRBV12-3/TRBV12-4; clone_size: NA; d_call: NA; j_call: TRBJ2-7; cdr3_nt: TGTGCCAGCAGTCCAACTAAGGGACTCGTTTACGAGCAGTACTTC; cdr3_aa: CASSPTKGLVYEQYF
v_call: TRBV6-5; clone_size: NA; d_call: TRBD1; j_call: TRBJ2-7; cdr3_nt: TGTGCCAGCAGTTCCCCACTAGGACAGGGGACCCCCTACGAGCAGTACTTC; cdr3_aa: CASSSPLGQGTPYEQYF
v_call: TRBV4-1; clone_size: NA; d_call: TRBD1; j_call: TRBJ2-1; cdr3_nt: TGCGCCAGCAGCCAAGACCCTGGCGGACAGGGGGATGAGCAGTTCTTC; cdr3_aa: CASSQDPGGQGDEQFF
v_call: TRBV10-2; clone_size: NA; d_call: TRBD1; j_call: TRBJ1-1; cdr3_nt: TGCGCCAGCAGTGCCTTTGACAGGGCGAACACTGAAGCTTTCTTT; cdr3_aa: CASSAFDRANTEAFF
v_call: TRBV11-2; clone_size: once; d_call: NA; j_call: TRBJ2-2; cdr3_nt: TGTGCCAGCAGCTTGGGGGGCCTGACACAGGGTTTGAACACCGGGGAGCTGTTTTTT; cdr3_aa: CASSLGGLTQGLNTGELFF
v_call: TRBV12-3/TRBV12-4; clone_size: many; d_call: NA; j_call: TRBJ2-7; cdr3_nt: TGTGCCAGCAGCTTGGTAGGGAACGAGCAGTACTTC; cdr3_aa: CASSLVGNEQYF
v_call: TRBV29-1; clone_size: few; d_call: NA; j_call: TRBJ2-1; cdr3_nt: TGCAGCGTCTACACAGAAACCTACGAGCAGTTCTTC; cdr3_aa: CSVYTETYEQFF
v_call: TRBV5-4; clone_size: NA; d_call: NA; j_call: TRBJ2-2; cdr3_nt: TGTGCCAGCAGCGACGGACCGGCAAACACCGGGGAGCTGTTTTTT; cdr3_aa: CASSDGPANTGELFF
v_call: TRBV7-9; clone_size: NA; d_call: NA; j_call: TRBJ2-7; cdr3_nt: TGTGCCAGCAGCTACCCAAAAGGAGTAGGTTCCTCCTACGAGCAGTACTTC; cdr3_aa: CASSYPKGVGSSYEQYF
v_call: TRBV5-6; clone_size: few; d_call: NA; j_call: TRBJ1-1; cdr3_nt: TGTGCCAGCAGCTGGGGCGGATTCGAATTATACACTGAAGCTTTCTTT; cdr3_aa: CASSWGGFELYTEAFF
v_call: TRBV4-3; clone_size: NA; d_call: NA; j_call: TRBJ2-7; cdr3_nt: TGCGCCAGCAGCCAAGTCGGCCAGGGATACTACGAGCAGTACTTC; cdr3_aa: CASSQVGQGYYEQYF
v_call: TRBV4-1; clone_size: few; d_call: NA; j_call: TRBJ1-1; cdr3_nt: TGCGCCAGCAGTCCTATCCGGGGAAAGACTGAAGCTTTCTTT; cdr3_aa: CASSPIRGKTEAFF
v_call: TRBV28; clone_size: few; d_call: TRBD1; j_call: TRBJ1-5; cdr3_nt: TGTGCCAGCAGGACAGGGAGTCAGCCCCAGCATTTT; cdr3_aa: CASRTGSQPQHF
v_call: TRBV3-1; clone_size: NA; d_call: NA; j_call: TRBJ1-1; cdr3_nt: TGTGCCAGCAGCCAAGATAATCGGAGACAGATGAACACTGAAGCTTTCTTT; cdr3_aa: CASSQDNRRQMNTEAFF
v_call: TRBV11-2; clone_size: NA; d_call: NA; j_call: TRBJ1-2; cdr3_nt: TGTGCCAGCAGCTTAGACAGAGCCGGCGACTATGGCTACACCTTC; cdr3_aa: CASSLDRAGDYGYTF
v_call: TRBV20-1; clone_size: few; d_call: NA; j_call: TRBJ2-4; cdr3_nt: TGCAGTGCTAGTATAGACCAACTAGCCAAAAACATTCAGTACTTC; cdr3_aa: CSASIDQLAKNIQYF
v_call: TRBV28; clone_size: NA; d_call: TRBD1; j_call: TRBJ1-1; cdr3_nt: TGTGCCAGCAGTTCGACAGGGGCCACCTTAGGGTTCACTGAAGCTTTCTTT; cdr3_aa: CASSSTGATLGFTEAFF
v_call: TRBV7-8; clone_size: NA; d_call: NA; j_call: TRBJ2-1; cdr3_nt: TGTGCCAGCAGCCTAGATCCCGGGAGTTTAAATGAGCAGTTCTTC; cdr3_aa: CASSLDPGSLNEQFF
v_call: TRBV6-1; clone_size: NA; d_call: NA; j_call: TRBJ1-1; cdr3_nt: TGTGCCAGCAGTGAAGCGCACAGAAACACTGAAGCTTTCTTT; cdr3_aa: CASSEAHRNTEAFF
v_call: TRBV29-1; clone_size: NA; d_call: NA; j_call: TRBJ2-5; cdr3_nt: TGCAGCGTTGTTCTGTTTCAAGAGACCCAGTACTTC; cdr3_aa: CSVVLFQETQYF
v_call: TRBV7-9; clone_size: NA; d_call: NA; j_call: TRBJ1-1; cdr3_nt: TGTGCCAGCAGCTTAGATCGGGCGACAGGAACGGCTTTCTTT; cdr3_aa: CASSLDRATGTAFF
v_call: TRBV29-1; clone_size: few; d_call: NA; j_call: TRBJ2-6; cdr3_nt: TGCAGCGTTTCAATCCGGGGCGGTGGGGCCAACATCCTGACTTTC; cdr3_aa: CSVSIRGGGANILTF
v_call: TRBV9; clone_size: NA; d_call: NA; j_call: TRBJ1-1; cdr3_nt: TGTGCCAGCAGCGTAGTTCGGGGTCCGGGTGAAGCTTTCTTT; cdr3_aa: CASSVVRGPGEAFF
v_call: TRBV29-1; clone_size: NA; d_call: NA; j_call: TRBJ2-1; cdr3_nt: TGCAGCGTCATGTCAGGGACGAGGTACAATGAGCAGTTCTTC; cdr3_aa: CSVMSGTRYNEQFF
v_call: TRBV29-1; clone_size: NA; d_call: NA; j_call: TRBJ1-1; cdr3_nt: TGCAGCATTAGGGGGAGCACTGAAGCTTTCTTT; cdr3_aa: CSIRGSTEAFF